The clone carrying this T cell receptor (beta chain) was recorded once. This sample stems from a study of blood T cell repertoires in COVID-19. Study information: Specimens from acute and convalescent COVID-19 originated in the United States, Italy and Spain.

This table comes from immunoSEQ multiplex PCR, and its TCRdb copy is limited to in-frame clones, with some not included. The data contain about 190,000 clones, about nine tenths of them singletons. This receptor was identified in a man aged 18 to 30 with active or convalescent COVID-19. Sequencing was carried out using peripheral blood.

The DNA for the CDR3 is TGTGCCAGCAGCAACGAGGGGGCGGCAACTAATGAAAAACTGTTTTTT. It is translated as CASSNEGAATNEKLFF. The genes are TRBV6-2 or TRBV6-3 and TRBJ1-4, with 7 bases fitting TRBD1. Germline V gene sequence: CDR1 MNHEY, CDR2 SVGEGT. The V gene end was trimmed by 6 bases and the J gene end by 0 bases; junction bases not matched to a gene: 7. The CDR3 sequence is 16 residues long.